Sequencing of this T cell receptor (beta chain) was carried out in a study of cytomegalovirus exposure and HLA in healthy donors. This clone appeared a single time. Losses at the gene ends were 7 bases for V and 5 bases for J; bases not matched to a gene: 11. This CDR3 contains 16 residues. CDR1 is MNHNY and CDR2 is SVGAGI in the germline V gene (reference sequence). With 60 Vbeta and 13 Jbeta primers, the PCR was carried out. Profiling relied on immunoSEQ multiplex PCR, and the TCRdb table lists in-frame clones only, not all of them. The sample holds roughly 180,000 clones, roughly 80% seen once. The sequence was collected from a male donor in good health and CMV-seronegative. Sample: PBMCs. J is TRBJ2-1 and V is TRBV6-6; the match to TRBD2 covers 10 bases. CDR3 protein: CASTSGLAALHNEQFF. The CDR3 bases are TGTGCCAGCACCTCCGGACTAGCGGCTTTACACAATGAGCAGTTCTTC.